Below, one T cell receptor (beta chain) is given with its context. The PCR employed 60 Vbeta primers together with 13 Jbeta primers. Measured with immunoSEQ multiplex PCR; TCRdb has only the in-frame clones, and not every one. Its table records some 200,000 clones. This entry is derived from a study of cytomegalovirus exposure and HLA in healthy donors. Germline V lookup: CDR1 MNHEY, CDR2 SVGAGI. V lost 5 bases to trimming and J lost 2 bases; unmatched junction nucleotides: 4. This CDR3 contains 14 residues. The material sequenced was PBMCs. The receptor was isolated from a boy younger than 18 in good health and CMV-seronegative. The chain links TRBV6-5 to TRBJ2-7; 9 bases match TRBD1. CDR3 residues: CASSPGQGAYEQYF. The CDR3 bases are TGTGCCAGCAGTCCGGGACAGGGAGCCTACGAGCAGTACTTC.